The rows below give T cell receptor beta chains drawn from one sample of a study of T cell responses to AZD1222 COVID-19 vaccine. Some clones are missing from TCRdb's copy, which holds only in-frame ones; the method was immunoSEQ multiplex PCR. The data show approximately 140,000 clones, with 70% to 90% seen just once and about 6% held by the top ten. This material consisted of peripheral blood, taken on day 0 of AZD1222 vaccination. The source of these receptors is an adult in good health. The CDR3 runs from the conserved cysteine through the conserved F or W. Each record gives: J gene, V gene, clone size, D gene, CDR3 DNA, CDR3 protein. D genes are given only for firm matches. Some rows mark clone size as missing; the rest say once, few, many or name a class of expanded clone.

TRBJ1-5 | TRBV2 | NA | TRBD1 | TGTGCCAGCAGTAAATGGGACAGGGAGGTGCGTTTT | CASSKWDREVRF
TRBJ2-7 | TRBV24-1 | NA | TRBD2 | TGTGCCACCAGTGATCCGGGACTAGCGGGAGGGTTGGCGCAGTACTTC | CATSDPGLAGGLAQYF
TRBJ1-6 | TRBV5-8 | NA | NA | TGTGCCAGCAGCTCGCTCAGGCAGAATAATTCACCCCTCCACTTT | CASSSLRQNNSPLHF
TRBJ2-1 | TRBV11-3 | NA | NA | TGTGCCAGCAAGGGCAGGGGCAATGAGCAGTTCTTC | CASKGRGNEQFF
TRBJ1-1 | TRBV12-3/TRBV12-4 | NA | NA | TGTGCCAGCAGTTATCCCCCGGGGGTTCGAGCTTTCTTT | CASSYPPGVRAFF
TRBJ2-1 | TRBV19 | once | NA | TGTGCCAGTAGTATAACCGCGGAAGGGTTGGATGAGCAGTTCTTC | CASSITAEGLDEQFF
TRBJ1-1 | TRBV7-9 | NA | NA | TGTGCCAGCACCCTTAAGGTTGGCACTGAAGCTTTCTTT | CASTLKVGTEAFF
TRBJ2-4 | TRBV9 | NA | NA | TGTGCCAGCAGCCCCAGGCCCTTAGTCCAAAACATTCAGTACTTC | CASSPRPLVQNIQYF
TRBJ1-4 | TRBV7-6 | NA | NA | TGTGCCAGCAGCTTAGGGCTGTTGGGTGCAACTAATGAAAAACTGTTTTTT | CASSLGLLGATNEKLFF
TRBJ2-7 | TRBV19 | once | NA | TGTGCCAGTAGTATGGGCACAAAGAACGAGCAGTACTTC | CASSMGTKNEQYF
TRBJ2-5 | TRBV7-2 | NA | NA | TGTGCCAGCAGCTTACGTCAGGGGTGGGAGACCCAGTACTTC | CASSLRQGWETQYF
TRBJ1-1 | TRBV5-3 | NA | NA | TGTGCCAGAAGCTCCCTGACACAGCGTGAAGCTTTCTTT | CARSSLTQREAFF
TRBJ1-2 | TRBV15 | NA | TRBD1 | TGTGCCACCAGCAGAGGAAGGACAGGGGATTATGGCTACACCTTC | CATSRGRTGDYGYTF
TRBJ2-5 | TRBV6-5 | NA | NA | TGTGCCAGCAGCCGGACCCGGGAGACCCAGTACTTC | CASSRTRETQYF
TRBJ1-3 | TRBV6-5 | NA | NA | TGTGCCAGCCAACAGCTCGACAGGAAGGGAAACACCATATATTTT | CASQQLDRKGNTIYF
TRBJ2-7 | TRBV20-1 | NA | TRBD1 | TGCAGTGCTAGTCCCGGGGACAGGGATAACGAGCAGTACTTC | CSASPGDRDNEQYF
TRBJ2-1 | TRBV9 | NA | TRBD2 | TGTGCCAGTTCGGCTAGCGGGAGTATCAATGAGCAGTTCTTC | CASSASGSINEQFF
TRBJ2-7 | TRBV28 | NA | NA | TGTGCCAGCAGATACAGGTACGGGGGTCCTCACGAGCAGTACTTC | CASRYRYGGPHEQYF
TRBJ1-1 | TRBV5-1 | once | NA | TGCGCCAGCAGCTTGCTATCGGCACCCTTGAACACTGAAGCTTTCTTT | CASSLLSAPLNTEAFF
TRBJ2-2 | TRBV19 | few | NA | TGTGCCAGTAGTTTCTGGGGCGACGTTGGGGAGCTGTTTTTT | CASSFWGDVGELFF
TRBJ2-7 | TRBV19 | NA | TRBD2 | TGTGCCAGTAGTATAGGTCGCGGGAGCTACTACGAGCAGTACTTC | CASSIGRGSYYEQYF
TRBJ2-7 | TRBV27 | NA | TRBD2 | TGTGCCAGCAGTTCCGGACTAGCGGGAACATGGTACGAGCAGTACTTC | CASSSGLAGTWYEQYF
TRBJ2-1 | TRBV9 | NA | NA | TGTGCCAGCAGCGTCTCCGGCCGTAATGAGCAGTTCTTC | CASSVSGRNEQFF
TRBJ2-3 | TRBV7-3 | NA | NA | TGTGCCAGCAGCTTAAGGGGGGGCACAGATACGCAGTATTTT | CASSLRGGTDTQYF
TRBJ1-4 | TRBV6-2/TRBV6-3 | NA | NA | TGTGCCAGCAGTTACGTTGCAGGGAAACAGGCTAATGAAAAACTGTTTTTT | CASSYVAGKQANEKLFF
TRBJ2-1 | TRBV7-2 | NA | TRBD2 | TGTGCCAGCAGTCGGACTAGCGGGAGTTATGAGCAGTTCTTC | CASSRTSGSYEQFF
TRBJ1-1 | TRBV9 | NA | NA | TGTGCCAGCAGCGCTGGAGGGTTCATGAACACTGAAGCTTTCTTT | CASSAGGFMNTEAFF
TRBJ2-3 | TRBV9 | NA | TRBD2 | TGTGCCAGCAGCGTAGCTGGCGGGAGGGCAACAGATACGCAGTATTTT | CASSVAGGRATDTQYF
TRBJ1-1 | TRBV5-1 | NA | NA | TGCGCCAGCAGCGTGAAGACATTGGGGCTGGACACTGAAGCTTTCTTT | CASSVKTLGLDTEAFF
TRBJ2-2 | TRBV4-1 | NA | TRBD2 | TGCGCCAGCAGCCAAGCCGGACTAGCGGGAGCGTACACCGGGGAGCTGTTTTTT | CASSQAGLAGAYTGELFF
TRBJ1-6 | TRBV6-1 | NA | NA | TGTGCCAGCAGTGAAAGAAGATCACCCCTCCACTTT | CASSERRSPLHF
TRBJ1-5 | TRBV30 | NA | NA | TGTGCCTGGAGTGTTTGGGGGGACAATCAGCCCCAGCATTTT | CAWSVWGDNQPQHF
TRBJ2-5 | TRBV11-2 | NA | TRBD1 | TGTGCCAGCAGCTTAGGGGACAGGGCTCAAGAGACCCAGTACTTC | CASSLGDRAQETQYF
TRBJ1-4 | TRBV21-1 | few | NA | TGTGCCAGCAGCAAGGCGTGGGAGGAAACTAATGAAAAACTGTTTTTT | CASSKAWEETNEKLFF
TRBJ2-5 | TRBV12-5 | NA | TRBD2 | TGTGCTAGTGGTCTCGTGGGGGGGAGAGACTTAGAGACCCAGTACTTC | CASGLVGGRDLETQYF
TRBJ2-1 | TRBV4-2 | NA | TRBD2 | TGTGCCAGCAGCCAATACCTCGCACCCGGGACTAGCGGGCTTGAGCAGTTCTTC | CASSQYLAPGTSGLEQFF
TRBJ1-2 | TRBV27 | once | TRBD1 | TGTGCCAGCAGTCCGGGACAGGGTGCGGTCTATGGCTACACCTTC | CASSPGQGAVYGYTF
TRBJ2-7 | TRBV28 | NA | TRBD2 | TGTGCCAGCAGTCCCCCCGGGACTAGCGGCTACGAGCAGTACTTC | CASSPPGTSGYEQYF
TRBJ2-2 | TRBV30 | NA | NA | TGTGCCCGGAACGGTAGAAACACCGGGGAGCTGTTTTTT | CARNGRNTGELFF
TRBJ2-7 | TRBV6-5 | NA | NA | TGTGCCAGCAGTTCCGGGGGCTCCTTCGGAGACGAGCAGTACTTC | CASSSGGSFGDEQYF
TRBJ1-5 | TRBV19 | NA | TRBD1 | TGTGCCAGTAGCTGGACAGGGGGCGCGGGGCAGCCCCAGCATTTT | CASSWTGGAGQPQHF
TRBJ2-7 | TRBV6-2/TRBV6-3 | once | NA | TGTGCCAGCAGTTCCGGACCCTCCCCGGCCTACGAGCAGTACTTC | CASSSGPSPAYEQYF
TRBJ2-1 | TRBV6-2/TRBV6-3 | NA | NA | TGTGCCAGCAGCTCGCCTCTTAGTGAGCAGTTCTTC | CASSSPLSEQFF
TRBJ1-2 | TRBV6-2/TRBV6-3 | NA | TRBD1 | TGTGCCAGCAGTTACAATGCAGGGGGCATCCCCAAAAATGGCTACACCTTC | CASSYNAGGIPKNGYTF
TRBJ1-4 | TRBV7-2 | few | NA | TGTGCCAGCAGCCTAGGGGAACGGGGAAAACTGTTTTTT | CASSLGERGKLFF
TRBJ1-3 | TRBV11-2 | NA | NA | TGTGCCAGCAGCTTAACCTCTGGAAACACCATATATTTT | CASSLTSGNTIYF